This TCR beta chain was profiled in a study of response to subunit inactivated influenza vaccine. TCRdb used MiXCR to reprocess the RT-PCR reads, holding one entry per CDR3 protein. Of more than 550,000 distinct CDR3 sequences listed, about 11% are singletons. Per the germline V gene, CDR1 is MNHEY and CDR2 is SVGAGI. V dropped 2 bases and J dropped 2 bases, with 7 bases sitting between them. The CDR3 is 15 residues long. Separately, the same data were catalogued under a study of T cells expressing NK-cell markers. Turning to that study: A 5'RACE template switching approach incorporating UMIs was used to make TCR beta cDNA.

The sequence came from a man over 45 who received an inactivated influenza vaccine. The material was PBMCs from blood, obtained on the day of vaccination. The V gene is TRBV6-5, the J gene TRBJ2-6; D ambiguous. The CDR3: CASSYLGPGANVLTF. In nucleotides, the CDR3 is TGTGCCAGCAGTTACCTCGGGCCTGGGGCCAACGTCCTGACTTTC.